This T cell receptor (beta chain) originates from a study of blood T cell repertoires in COVID-19. Profiled with immunoSEQ multiplex PCR; TCRdb holds only in-frame clones, not every one. The sample holds 150,000 or so clones; about 89% are singletons and the top ten take 10% to 12%. CDR1 SGHTA and CDR2 FQGNSA come from the germline V gene. This CDR3 contains 15 residues. Trimming cost V 5 bases and J 8 bases; bases outside gene matches: 12. This receptor was identified in a woman in her 70s with COVID-19, enrolled during active disease. The specimen sequenced was peripheral blood. This sequence joins TRBV7-2 and TRBJ2-1, with 7 bases aligning to TRBD2. The CDR3 DNA reads as TGTGCCAGCAGCCTTTGGGACGGGGGGAGCCATGAGCAGTTCTTC. Translating it yields CASSLWDGGSHEQFF.